The clone carrying this T cell receptor beta chain was counted between two and nine times. TCRdb processed the 5' RACE reads anew with MiXCR; each CDR3 protein has one entry. The data show 200,000 to 250,000 distinct CDR3 sequences, with 8% to 11% seen just once and over 20% held by the top ten. This sample stems from a study of CD8 T cells in ankylosing spondylitis. The TCR comes from a male donor with ankylosing spondylitis or in good health (not recorded which). The specimen sequenced was blood, either unsorted or a sorted T cell fraction (not recorded which).

CDR3 sequence reads: CSATTPDRNYGYTF. The CDR3 nucleotides read TGCAGTGCCACTACCCCGGACAGGAACTATGGCTACACCTTC. This chain joins TRBV20-1 and TRBJ1-2; 7 bases fit TRBD1. The CDR3 runs 14 residues. Germline values: CDR1 DFQATT, CDR2 SNEGSKA (reference sequence). V was clipped by 6 bases and J by 2 bases; unmatched bases: 9.